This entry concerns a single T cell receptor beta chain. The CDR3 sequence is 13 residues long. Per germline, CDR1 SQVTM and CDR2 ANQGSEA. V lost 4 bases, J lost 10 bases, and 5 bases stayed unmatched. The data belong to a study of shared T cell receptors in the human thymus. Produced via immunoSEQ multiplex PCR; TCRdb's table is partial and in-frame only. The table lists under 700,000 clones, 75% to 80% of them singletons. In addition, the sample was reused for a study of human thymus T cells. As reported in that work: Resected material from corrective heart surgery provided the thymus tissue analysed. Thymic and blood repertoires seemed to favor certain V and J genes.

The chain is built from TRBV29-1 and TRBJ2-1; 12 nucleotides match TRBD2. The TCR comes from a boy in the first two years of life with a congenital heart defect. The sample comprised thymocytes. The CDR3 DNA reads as TGCAGCGTTGGACTAGCGGGAGTTGTGGAGCAGTTCTTC. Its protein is CSVGLAGVVEQFF.